The T cell receptor beta chain described here comes from a study of shared clonotypes between healthy human individuals. Study-wide background: A couple of female and a few male donors aged 18 to 49 were enrolled. Each donor's CD8 memory used one plate, CD8 naive two, each CD4 subset three.

Overall study findings and caveats: The study generally estimated greater richness for naive than memory subsets.

This table comes from immunoSEQ multiplex PCR, and its TCRdb copy is limited to in-frame clones, with some not included. The data hold some 2.1 million clones, with 90% to 95% observed a single time. Trimming at V came to 2 bases and at J to 1 base, leaving 11 bases not matched to a gene. Germline loops: CDR1 LGHNT, CDR2 FRNRAP. This CDR3 is built from 18 residues. Worth noting for this clone: Its target is unknown.

The naive CD8 subset, CD45RO-negative cells positively selected for CCR7, excluded terminally differentiated effector memory CD45RA+ cells. The donors were all Caucasian adults (living in Nashville, Tennessee). The chain has TRBV12-5 and TRBJ2-3, with 8 bases aligning to TRBD2. The sequence came from a man younger than 35 in good health. Some clones in this sample may be carry-over from other donors' samples. Sequencing was carried out using naive CD8+ T cells from PBMCs. The CDR3: CASGLTPGTRLGTDTQYF. The CDR3 DNA is TGTGCTAGTGGTTTGACCCCCGGGACTAGGCTCGGCACAGATACGCAGTATTTT.